A selection of T cell receptor beta chains follows, all from one sample in a study of beta chain features in type 1 diabetes. Clones were sequenced by immunoSEQ multiplex PCR, and TCRdb holds only the in-frame ones, with some missing. The sample has 120,000 or so clones, roughly a sixth seen once. Sequenced sample: central memory CD4+ T cells from blood. The receptors were sampled from a man younger than 35 with type 1 diabetes. The CDR3 runs from the conserved cysteine through the conserved F or W. The D gene is left open where the match is weak.

V,D,J,CDR3
TRBV29-1,TRBD2,TRBJ2-3,CSVVSGGGTDTQYF
TRBV13,NA,TRBJ2-1,CASSLAGDSKFREEQFF
TRBV14,NA,TRBJ1-1,CASSQAWRVDTEAFF
TRBV6-6,TRBD2,TRBJ2-7,CASSYELAGREQYF
TRBV2,NA,TRBJ2-7,CARSRGVTYEQYF
TRBV19,NA,TRBJ2-1,CASSIWDEQFF
TRBV10-3,NA,TRBJ1-5,CAIRTGNQPQHF
TRBV9,TRBD1,TRBJ1-1,CASSVAPGGTEAFF
TRBV28,NA,TRBJ2-7,CASTSPLGEQYF
TRBV18,NA,TRBJ1-1,CASSPPNGGNTEAFF